Here is one TCR beta chain with its context. Germline V gene sequence: CDR1 SGHVS, CDR2 FNYEAQ. J lost 0 bases, V lost 2 bases, and 8 bases had no gene match. The CDR3 covers 18 residues. This entry comes from a study of blood T cell repertoires in COVID-19. Sequenced by immunoSEQ multiplex PCR; TCRdb stores in-frame clones only, minus some. The profile shows around 99,000 clones, just over 90% of them singletons. The sample comprised peripheral blood. The rearrangement uses TRBV7-6 and TRBJ2-2, with 8 bases that match TRBD2. The origin of this receptor is a man aged 50-59 years with acute or convalescent COVID-19. CDR3 residues: CASSLILAGLANTGELFF. The DNA for the CDR3 is TGTGCCAGCAGCTTAATTTTAGCGGGGCTAGCGAACACCGGGGAGCTGTTTTTT.